This T cell receptor beta chain was identified in a study of T cell repertoires in cytomegalovirus infection. The V gene's germline CDR1 is SGHVS and CDR2 FQNEAQ. Trimming took 6 bases from V and 3 from J; bases not matched to a gene: 5. The CDR3 loop spans 14 amino acids. In this sample, this clonotype turned up a few times. TCRdb ran MiXCR on the reads and lists one entry per CDR3 protein. The sample has more than 150,000 distinct CDR3 sequences, roughly 18% seen once. The sequenced sample consisted of CD8+ T cells from PBMCs. The J gene is TRBJ2-7, the V gene TRBV7-8, with TRBD2 identical over 10 bases. This TCR was sampled from a human donor in good health (CMV status not recorded). Some clones in this sample may be carry-over from other donors' samples. The DNA of the CDR3 is TGTGCCAGCAGTAGGACTAGCGGCGACTACGAGCAGTACGTC. Translation: CASSRTSGDYEQYV.